This entry lists 28 T cell receptor beta chains sequenced from one sample in a study of T-cell memory formation after mild COVID-19. MiXCR was run by TCRdb on the 5' RACE reads, yielding one entry per CDR3 protein. Of about 400,000 distinct CDR3 sequences listed, roughly 17% are singletons. Input material: PBMCs or a T cell subset sorted from them (not recorded which). These receptors all stem from a man in his late teens or twenties who had mild COVID-19 (a few samples of this study predate the infection). Cell type and time point are not known.

In this sample, this clonotype turned up many times. Germline is not matched at one junction end, which may reflect a read error. The chain links TRBV5-1 to TRBJ2-3, with D unclear. Looked up from germline, CDR1 is SGHRS and CDR2 is YFSETQ. This CDR3 is built from 13 residues. The DNA for the CDR3 is TGTGCCAGCAGCTTAGCTAGCACAGATACGCAGTATTTT. Translated: CASSLASTDTQYF. The complete variable domain, with remaining parts taken from reference TRBV5-1 and TRBJ2-3, reads KAGVTQTPRYLIKTRGQQVTLSCSPISGHRSVSWYQQTPGQGLQFLFEYFSETQRNKGNFPGRFSGRQFSNSRSEMNVSTLELGDSALYLCASSLASTDTQYFGPGTRLTVL.

This chain connects TRBV6-5 to TRBJ2-3, with D maybe TRBD1 (5 bases). Germline loops: CDR1 MNHEY, CDR2 SVGAGI. Trimming left V 3 bases short and J 2 bases short, with 9 bases between. The CDR3 loop spans 14 amino acids. As DNA, the CDR3 is TGTGCCAGCAGTTATCAGGGATTCACAGATACGCAGTATTTT. Protein sequence: CASSYQGFTDTQYF.

This clonotype was seen more than once but under ten times. The chain links TRBV5-5 to TRBJ2-3, with a tentative D call TRBD1 (5 bases). The CDR3 runs to 13 residues. CDR1 SGHKS and CDR2 YYEKEE come from the germline V gene (reference sequence). Trimming removed 4 bases from V and 11 bases from J, with 17 bases in between. The CDR3 DNA reads TGTGCCAGCAGCACCAGGGCCGTGGGGATGCAGTATTTT. Translation gives CASSTRAVGMQYF.

The J gene is TRBJ1-6, the V gene TRBV20-1, with D perhaps matching TRBD1 (5 bases). With 0 bases removed from V and 9 bases from J, the gap between germline ends came to 21 bases. From germline, CDR1 is DFQATT and CDR2 SNEGSKA (reference sequence). This CDR3 is 17 amino acids long. The CDR3: CSARDLASAGGRSPLHF. In nucleotides, the CDR3 is TGCAGTGCTAGAGATCTGGCCTCAGCGGGGGGTCGTTCACCCCTCCACTTT.

This clonotype was found many times. The V gene is TRBV15, the J gene TRBJ2-5; 9 positions agree with TRBD2. There are 14 residues in the CDR3. The V segment lost 0 bases and the J segment 5 bases; nucleotides outside the gene matches: 1. The germline V gene has CDR1 LNHNV and CDR2 YYDKDF (reference sequence). In DNA, the CDR3 is TGTGCCACCAGCAGAGATCTAGCGGGGGAGACCCAGTACTTC. It specifies CATSRDLAGETQYF. Full variable domain (outside the CDR3, taken from reference TRBV15 and TRBJ2-5): DAMVIQNPRYQVTQFGKPVTLSCSQTLNHNVMYWYQQKSSQAPKLLFHYYDKDFNNEADTPDNFQSRRPNTSFCFLDIRSPGLGDTAMYLCATSRDLAGETQYFGPGTRLLVL.

CDR3 sequence reads: CAISLQGSGANVLTF. The CDR3 region has the DNA TGTGCCATCAGTTTACAGGGCTCTGGGGCCAACGTCCTGACTTTC. This chain connects TRBV10-3 to TRBJ2-6; perhaps TRBD1 as D (6 bases). The CDR3 totals 15 residues. Germline V CDR1 and CDR2: ENHRY, SYGVKD. With 5 bases removed from V and 0 bases from J, the gap between germline ends came to 8 bases.

This clonotype was seen a few times. The V gene is TRBV5-6, the J gene TRBJ2-4, with D possibly TRBD1 on 6 matching bases. The CDR3 sequence is 16 residues long. Germline values: CDR1 SGHDT, CDR2 YYEEEE. V was shortened by 0 bases and J by 0 bases, with 10 bases between the two germline ends. The CDR3 bases are TGTGCCAGCAGCTTGGGCAGGGGCTTAGCCAAAAACATTCAGTACTTC. It yields the protein CASSLGRGLAKNIQYF.

The chain carries TRBV7-9 and TRBJ2-2; D is unresolved. This CDR3 is 18 amino acids long. Germline assignment: CDR1 SEHNR and CDR2 FQNEAQ (reference sequence). Trimming pared 6 bases from V and 2 bases from J, leaving 22 bases between. The CDR3 bases are TGTGCCAGCAGGGTATTGGGTCGCAACTCTAAAAACACCGGGGAGCTGTTTTTT. Translating it yields CASRVLGRNSKNTGELFF.

This clonotype was recorded a few times. V is TRBV27 and J is TRBJ2-7, with 8 bases identical to TRBD2. The V and J ends lost 8 bases and 4 bases, in that order; junction bases with no gene match: 10. Germline CDR1 and CDR2: MNHEY and SMNVEV (reference sequence). The CDR3 runs 14 residues. CDR3 sequence: CASHGAGGQYEQYF. CDR3 DNA sequence: TGTGCCAGCCACGGGGCGGGGGGCCAGTACGAGCAGTACTTC.

This rearrangement joins TRBV6-2 or TRBV6-3 to TRBJ2-7, with D possibly TRBD1 on 6 matching bases. The V end lost 6 bases, the J end lost 0 bases, and 15 bases lay between the germline ends. In germline, CDR1 is MNHEY, CDR2 SVGEGT. The length of the CDR3 is 15 residues. Here the CDR3 DNA reads TGTGCCAGCAGCATCAGGGGAAGGAGCTCCTACGAGCAGTACGTC. This encodes CASSIRGRSSYEQYV.

This chain connects TRBV7-6 to TRBJ2-6, with TRBD2 matching over 8 bases. CDR3 length: 14 residues. V lost 3 bases and J lost 9; bases outside the gene matches: 4. CDR1 SGHVS and CDR2 FNYEAQ come from the germline V gene. CDR3 nucleotides: TGTGCCAGCAGCTTCACTAGCGGAGACAACGTCCTGACTTTC. As protein: CASSFTSGDNVLTF.

This clonotype came up many times. This chain links TRBV4-3 with TRBJ2-6, with D perhaps TRBD1 (5 bases). The germline CDR1 and CDR2 sequences are LGHNA and YSLEER. V was clipped by 1 base and J by 0 bases, with 10 bases between them. The CDR3 sequence is 17 residues long. CDR3 amino acids: CASSQGPGHSGANVLTF. CDR3 DNA sequence: TGCGCCAGCAGCCAAGGTCCAGGGCACTCTGGGGCCAACGTCCTGACTTTC.

The chain combines TRBV6-2 or TRBV6-3 with TRBJ2-1; 10 bases map to TRBD1. Germline V gene data show CDR1 as MNHEY and CDR2 as SVGEGT. J was trimmed by 0 bases and V by 2 bases; bases with no gene match: 10. CDR3 length: 19 residues. The CDR3 bases are TGTGCCAGCAGTTACCCCGACAGGGGGCGGGGGAGCTCCTACAATGAGCAGTTCTTC. Protein: CASSYPDRGRGSSYNEQFF.

The gene calls are TRBV11-2 and TRBJ2-3; TRBD2 matches at 9 bases. The CDR3 has 15 residues. The V segment lost 3 bases and the J segment 9 bases; nucleotides outside the gene matches: 10. Germline V lookup: CDR1 SGHAT, CDR2 FQNNGV. Written as DNA, the CDR3 is TGTGCCAGCAGCTTTTCCGGCGGGGGGGCCGGAACGCAGTATTTT. Residues: CASSFSGGGAGTQYF.

This clonotype was observed a handful of times. The V gene is TRBV4-1, the J gene TRBJ2-7; 7 nucleotides match TRBD1. V was pared by 1 base and J by 4 bases, with 4 bases of the junction left unmatched. The CDR3 sequence is 14 residues long. Germline V gene sequence: CDR1 MGHRA, CDR2 YSYEKL. CDR3 loop: CASSQVTGIYEQYF. The CDR3 DNA sequence: TGCGCCAGCAGCCAAGTGACAGGGATATACGAGCAGTACTTC.

This clonotype was seen more than once but under ten times. The V and J genes are TRBV7-2 and TRBJ1-3; D gene uncertain. V was pared by 4 bases and J by 6 bases, with 4 bases between. CDR3 length: 11 residues. The germline CDR1 and CDR2 sequences are SGHTA and FQGNSA. In DNA form, the CDR3 reads TGTGCCAGCAGCTCCGAAAACACCATATATTTT. Translating it yields CASSSENTIYF.

CDR3 protein: CASSRQGWNNEQFF. In DNA form, the CDR3 reads TGTGCCAGCAGCAGGCAGGGGTGGAATAATGAGCAGTTCTTC. The chain recombines TRBV27 with TRBJ2-1; TRBD1 is a possible D gene (6 bases). Per the germline V gene, CDR1 is MNHEY and CDR2 is SMNVEV (reference sequence). The CDR3 has 14 residues. The germline V and J ends were trimmed by 6 bases and 7 bases, with 16 bases remaining between them.

The genes are TRBV11-2 and TRBJ2-1; D is perhaps TRBD1 (5 bases). This CDR3 comprises 14 residues. Trimming stripped 6 bases from V and 5 bases from J, with 14 bases between. Germline V CDR1 and CDR2: SGHAT, FQNNGV. The CDR3 DNA is TGTGCCAGCAGGGGGCAGGTGACAGACAATGAGCAGTTCTTC. Translated, it gives CASRGQVTDNEQFF.

This clonotype was detected a few times. The genes are TRBV5-5 and TRBJ1-6; tentatively, D is TRBD1 (5 bases). The V gene's germline CDR1 is SGHKS and CDR2 YYEKEE (reference sequence). Trimming cost V 0 bases and J 10 bases, with 11 bases left between them. CDR3 length: 14 residues. The CDR3 here is CASSLEGIRSPLHF. In DNA form, the CDR3 reads TGTGCCAGCAGCTTGGAGGGGATTAGGTCACCCCTCCACTTT.

This clonotype was seen a handful of times. This chain links TRBV5-5 with TRBJ2-2; perhaps TRBD2 as D (7 bases). V was pared by 5 bases and J by 3 bases, with 17 bases between. Germline V gene lookup returns CDR1 SGHKS and CDR2 YYEKEE (reference sequence). This CDR3 is 16 amino acids long. The CDR3 DNA sequence: TGTGCCAGCAGACTCATGGGGGGGGCGGACACCGGGGAGCTGTTTTTT. This sequence encodes CASRLMGGADTGELFF.

This clonotype turned up a few times. The chain couples TRBV4-3 to TRBJ2-1; D not resolved. This CDR3 comprises 14 residues. Germline CDR1 LGHNA, CDR2 YSLEER. V lost 0 bases to trimming and J lost 7 bases, with 10 bases between them. Here the CDR3 DNA reads TGCGCCAGCAGCCAAGAACCTTATGGGAATGAGCAGTTCTTC. This sequence encodes CASSQEPYGNEQFF.

In the case of this clonotype: Its ends do not fully match the called genes, so a read error is possible. The CDR3 sequence: CASSVGTSTGGSNQHQHF. The CDR3 nucleotides are TGTGCCAGCAGCGTAGGGACCTCTACCGGGGGCAGCAATCAGCACCAGCATTTT. This chain connects TRBV9 to TRBJ1-5; D may be TRBD1 (6 bases). The CDR3 has 18 residues. Germline V gene data show CDR1 as SGDLS and CDR2 as YYNGEE.

The gene calls are TRBV7-9 and TRBJ1-1; D may be TRBD1 (6 bases). Between the trimmed V and J ends, which lost 7 bases and 0 bases, there was a span of 15 bases. The length of the CDR3 is 15 residues. Germline V gives CDR1 SEHNR, CDR2 FQNEAQ (reference sequence). The CDR3 region has the DNA TGTGCCAGCACCCTGCAGAGGGGGGTGAACACTGAAGCTTTCTTT. This sequence encodes CASTLQRGVNTEAFF.

V is TRBV20-1 and J is TRBJ2-7; weak D call: TRBD1 (6 bases). Trimming stripped 1 base from V and 0 bases from J, with 7 bases between. CDR3 length: 13 residues. In germline, CDR1 is DFQATT, CDR2 SNEGSKA (reference sequence). Written as DNA, the CDR3 is TGCAGTGCTAGAGGGGGGCCCTCCTACGAGCAGTACTTC. Translation gives CSARGGPSYEQYF.

The rearrangement joins TRBV9 to TRBJ2-7; D tentatively reads TRBD1 or TRBD2 (5 bases each). The germline CDR1 and CDR2 sequences are SGDLS and YYNGEE. Trimming stripped 0 bases from V and 6 bases from J, with 13 bases between. The CDR3 has 14 amino acids. As DNA, the CDR3 is TGTGCCAGCAGCGTAGACCCTACTGGGGGCGAGCAGTACTTC. It specifies CASSVDPTGGEQYF.

This clonotype was counted many times. The chain uses TRBV7-3 and TRBJ1-1; the match to TRBD1 covers 9 bases. The V gene end was trimmed by 4 bases and the J gene end by 11 bases; junction bases not matched to a gene: 8. CDR1 is SGHTA, CDR2 FQGTGA, per germline. This CDR3 comprises 13 residues. The CDR3 reads CASSSIQGAGAFF. For the CDR3, the DNA is TGTGCCAGCAGCTCAATACAGGGGGCCGGGGCTTTCTTT.

This clonotype was seen a few times. The rearrangement joins TRBV5-1 to TRBJ1-6, with a tentative D call TRBD1 (5 bases). Deletions cut 1 base from V and 5 bases from J, with 10 bases between. The CDR3 loop spans 15 amino acids. Per the germline V gene, CDR1 is SGHRS and CDR2 is YFSETQ. The CDR3 nucleotides read TGCGCCAGCAGCTTGCGGGGCCCAGATAATTCACCCCTCCACTTT. Protein sequence: CASSLRGPDNSPLHF.

This clonotype has just a few counts. The V gene is TRBV5-1, the J gene TRBJ1-1; D remains ambiguous. This CDR3 region has 14 residues. V lost 2 bases, J lost 1 base, and 9 bases lay in between. Germline-derived CDR1 and CDR2 are SGHRS and YFSETQ. The DNA of the CDR3 is TGCGCCAGCAGCTTTGTGGGATCGAACACTGAAGCTTTCTTT. The encoded protein is CASSFVGSNTEAFF.